The clone carrying this T cell receptor beta chain turned up a few times. Its cognate antigen is unknown. Germline CDR1 SGHRS, CDR2 YFSETQ. This CDR3 is 15 amino acids long. V was shortened by 2 bases and J by 6 bases, with 18 bases between the two germline ends. Via MiXCR, TCRdb re-called the RT-PCR reads, giving one row per CDR3 protein. The sample lists about 500,000 distinct CDR3 sequences, about 17% seen once, with 2.5% to 3.5% in the top ten. This specimen belongs to a study of response to subunit inactivated influenza vaccine. Study outcomes and limitations: The authors suggested that few new T cells are recruited per seasonal influenza vaccination.

V is TRBV5-1 and J is TRBJ2-7, with D perhaps matching TRBD1 or TRBD2 (5 bases each). Specimen: CD4+ T cells sorted from PBMCs, collected approximately 25 months after vaccination. The receptor was isolated from a man aged 50 to 75 who received an inactivated influenza vaccine. The CDR3 is CASSFSLIGDGEQYF. The CDR3 region has the DNA TGCGCCAGCAGCTTTTCCCTCATCGGGGACGGCGAGCAGTACTTC.